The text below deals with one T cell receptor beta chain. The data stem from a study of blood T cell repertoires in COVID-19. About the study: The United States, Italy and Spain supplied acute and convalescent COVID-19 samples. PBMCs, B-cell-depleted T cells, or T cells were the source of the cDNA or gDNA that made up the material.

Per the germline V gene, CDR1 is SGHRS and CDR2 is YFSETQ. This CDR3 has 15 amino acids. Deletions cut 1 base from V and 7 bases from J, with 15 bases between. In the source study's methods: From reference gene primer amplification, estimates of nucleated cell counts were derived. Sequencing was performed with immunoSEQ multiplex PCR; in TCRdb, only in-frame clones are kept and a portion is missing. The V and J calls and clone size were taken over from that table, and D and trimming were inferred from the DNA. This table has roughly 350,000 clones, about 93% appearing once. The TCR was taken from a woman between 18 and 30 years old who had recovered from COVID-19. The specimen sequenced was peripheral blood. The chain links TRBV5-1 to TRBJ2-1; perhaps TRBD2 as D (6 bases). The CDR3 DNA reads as TGCGCCAGCAGCTTGTGGGCTGGAGGGGAGAATGAGCAGTTCTTC. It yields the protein CASSLWAGGENEQFF.